The 17 T cell receptor beta chains presented below share a single source sample, sequenced in a study of early T cells in non-severe SARS-CoV-2 infection. One entry per CDR3 protein, called by TCRdb with MiXCR from the 5' RACE reads. This table has 80,000 to 95,000 distinct CDR3 sequences, 14% appearing once. The sample taken for sequencing was whole blood. These TCRs come from an adult who was a healthcare worker with PCR-confirmed SARS-CoV-2 infection or an uninfected control (not recorded which).

This clonotype appeared a few times. The chain has TRBV18 and TRBJ1-1; D gene unclear. The CDR3 extends over 15 amino acids. CDR1 KGHSH and CDR2 LQKENI come from the germline V gene. Trimming took 0 bases from V and 3 from J, leaving 11 bases between them. CDR3 DNA: TGTGCCAGCTCACCACCGCTGACGGAATACACTGAAGCTTTCTTT. It is translated as CASSPPLTEYTEAFF.

Many counts were recorded for this clonotype. The V and J genes are TRBV12-3 or TRBV12-4 and TRBJ2-2, with TRBD2 matching over 8 bases. Trimming took 5 bases from V and 6 from J; bases not matched to a gene: 8. The CDR3 consists of 15 residues. CDR3 DNA: TGTGCCAGCAGTCCCGGGACTAGGAGGGCCGGGGAGCTGTTTTTT. As protein: CASSPGTRRAGELFF.

The chain is built from TRBV7-2 and TRBJ2-3, with 13 bases matching TRBD2. CDR1 and CDR2 from the germline V gene are SGHTA and FQGNSA. V lost 1 base, J lost 3 bases, and 1 base stayed unmatched. The CDR3 contains 16 residues. The CDR3 region is CASSLGTSGGTDTQYF. Written as DNA, the CDR3 is TGTGCCAGCAGCTTAGGGACTAGCGGGGGAACAGATACGCAGTATTTT.

This clonotype was seen only a few times. The chain uses TRBV29-1 and TRBJ1-3, with D uncertain. This CDR3 region has 14 residues. Germline CDR1 reads SQVTM; CDR2 reads ANQGSEA. The V gene lost 6 bases and the J gene lost 0 bases, with 12 bases spanning the gap. The CDR3, as DNA: TGCAGCGTACCTAGTTGGAGCTCTGGAAACACCATATATTTT. Translated: CSVPSWSSGNTIYF.

The chain links TRBV11-2 to TRBJ1-5; possible D gene TRBD1, 6 bases. Looked up from germline, CDR1 is SGHAT and CDR2 is FQNNGV. This CDR3 contains 14 residues. V lost 5 bases, J lost 4 bases, and 12 bases lay in between. CDR3 nucleotides: TGTGCCAGCAGCATCTCGACAGGTAATCAGCCCCAGCATTTT. It is translated as CASSISTGNQPQHF.

The chain carries TRBV7-9 and TRBJ1-1; the D is unclear. The CDR3 has 8 amino acids. Trimming removed 11 bases from V and 8 bases from J, with 6 bases in between. Germline V gene lookup returns CDR1 SEHNR and CDR2 FQNEAQ (reference sequence). DNA of the CDR3: TGTGCCGAGGGCGAAGCTTTCTTT. This translates into CAEGEAFF.

This clonotype was observed a handful of times. V gene TRBV10-3 combines with J gene TRBJ1-1; D is undetermined. The V gene's germline CDR1 is ENHRY and CDR2 SYGVKD. V shed 6 bases and J shed 2 bases, with 4 bases lying between them. This CDR3 has 11 amino acids. The CDR3 DNA follows: TGTGCCATCAGAGTTAACACTGAAGCTTTCTTT. Its protein is CAIRVNTEAFF.

This chain links TRBV19 with TRBJ2-3, with 7 bases aligning to TRBD2. CDR1 and CDR2 (germline): LNHDA, SQIVND (reference sequence). J lost 3 bases, V lost 3 bases, and 6 bases had no gene match. The CDR3 has 15 residues. The CDR3 DNA reads TGTGCCAGTAGTATCTTTTCCGGGGGGACAGATACGCAGTATTTT. Amino acids: CASSIFSGGTDTQYF.

The genes are TRBV15 and TRBJ2-3, with D uncertain. In germline, CDR1 is LNHNV, CDR2 YYDKDF (reference sequence). CDR3 size: 12 residues. V shed 2 bases and J shed 6 bases, with 6 bases lying between them. The CDR3: CATSRSTDTQYF. In DNA form, the CDR3 reads TGTGCCACCAGCAGAAGTACGGATACGCAGTATTTT.

V and J are TRBV29-1 and TRBJ2-3; D gene ambiguous. Germline loops: CDR1 SQVTM, CDR2 ANQGSEA. V lost 4 bases and J lost 5, with 7 bases in between. The CDR3 length is 11 residues. CDR3 DNA: TGCAGCGTTGTTTTTATAGATACGCAGTATTTT. Translating it yields CSVVFIDTQYF.

The chain couples TRBV5-5 to TRBJ1-5, with a tentative D call TRBD1 (6 bases). The CDR3 is 16 amino acids. Looked up from germline, CDR1 is SGHKS and CDR2 is YYEKEE (reference sequence). The ends were cut back, 3 bases at V and 1 base at J, with 14 bases in the middle. The DNA for the CDR3 is TGTGCCAGCAGCTCCACAGGGTCTGAAAGCAATCAGCCCCAGCATTTT. Protein sequence: CASSSTGSESNQPQHF.

The chain combines TRBV29-1 with TRBJ2-1; D possibly corresponds to TRBD2 (5 bases). The germline V gene encodes CDR1 SQVTM and CDR2 ANQGSEA. The CDR3 covers 13 residues. V lost 7 bases, J lost 4 bases, and 14 bases lay in between. CDR3 sequence (DNA): TGCAGCGCAGCAAGGACTCCTTACAATGAGCAGTTCTTC. Encoded protein: CSAARTPYNEQFF.

This chain connects TRBV12-3 or TRBV12-4 to TRBJ2-7; TRBD1 aligns across 9 bases. Trimming cost V 4 bases and J 2 bases; bases outside gene matches: 3. The CDR3 covers 14 residues. The CDR3 loop is CASSSTGGPYEQYF. CDR3 nucleotide sequence: TGTGCCAGCAGTTCTACAGGGGGCCCCTACGAGCAGTACTTC.

The chain is built from TRBV7-8 and TRBJ1-2; maybe TRBD1 (6 bases). V lost 1 base and J 3 bases, leaving 12 bases between the germline ends. This CDR3 region has 15 residues. Germline loops: CDR1 SGHVS, CDR2 FQNEAQ. The CDR3 reads CASSLETGPDYGYTF. CDR3 DNA: TGTGCCAGCAGCTTAGAAACAGGGCCCGACTATGGCTACACCTTC.

This clonotype has at least ten counts. The J gene is TRBJ2-7, the V gene TRBV18; 7 nucleotides align to TRBD1. Germline V lookup: CDR1 KGHSH, CDR2 LQKENI. J lost 0 bases, V lost 9 bases, and 8 bases had no gene match. The CDR3 is 14 residues long. Written as DNA, the CDR3 is TGTGCCAGTTTCGGACAGGAGAGCTCCTACGAGCAGTACTTC. Translation: CASFGQESSYEQYF.

V is TRBV2 and J is TRBJ1-5, with unresolved D. Germline assignment: CDR1 SNHLY and CDR2 FYNNEI. This CDR3 spans 12 amino acids. V was trimmed by 6 bases and J by 5 bases, leaving 8 bases between them. The CDR3 DNA is TGTGCCAGCAGCGGTTTTTATCAGCCCCAGCATTTT. Residues: CASSGFYQPQHF.

V gene TRBV18 combines with J gene TRBJ1-5; 7 nucleotides match TRBD1. CDR3 size: 15 residues. The ends lost 6 bases at V and 4 bases at J; junction bases unmatched: 9. In germline, CDR1 is KGHSH, CDR2 LQKENI. CDR3 sequence (DNA): TGTGCCAGCTCGTTCGGACAGGCTCCTAATCAGCCCCAGCATTTT. Protein sequence: CASSFGQAPNQPQHF. The entire variable domain, with the rest obtained from reference TRBV18 and TRBJ1-5, is as follows: NAGVMQNPRHLVRRRGQEARLRCSPMKGHSHVYWYRQLPEEGLKFMVYLQKENIIDESGMPKERFSAEFPKEGPSILRIQQVVRGDSAAYFCASSFGQAPNQPQHFGDGTRLSIL.